This T cell receptor (beta chain) was found in a study of T cell clusters in autoimmune cytopenias. TRB was amplified from roughly 250 ng of peripheral blood genomic DNA per sample. CDR1 DFQATT and CDR2 SNEGSKA come from the germline V gene (reference sequence). The CDR3 loop spans 14 amino acids. Multiplex touch-down PCR amplified TRB using TRB-A and TRB-B pools in one tube. TCRdb processed the multiplex PCR reads again and assigns one entry to each CDR3 protein, with no DNA. The sample has roughly 6,200 distinct CDR3 sequences; the top ten hold about 5.6%. This sample also appeared in a second study, on T cell repertoires in aging, cancer and after chemotherapy. Turning to that study: Across the chemotherapy interval, each cancer cohort showed higher median generation probability, suggesting thymic rebound.

The clonotype comes from a human donor in good health. The genes are TRBV20-1 and TRBJ2-2. The sample was peripheral blood. CDR3 region: CSARDSSNTGELFF.